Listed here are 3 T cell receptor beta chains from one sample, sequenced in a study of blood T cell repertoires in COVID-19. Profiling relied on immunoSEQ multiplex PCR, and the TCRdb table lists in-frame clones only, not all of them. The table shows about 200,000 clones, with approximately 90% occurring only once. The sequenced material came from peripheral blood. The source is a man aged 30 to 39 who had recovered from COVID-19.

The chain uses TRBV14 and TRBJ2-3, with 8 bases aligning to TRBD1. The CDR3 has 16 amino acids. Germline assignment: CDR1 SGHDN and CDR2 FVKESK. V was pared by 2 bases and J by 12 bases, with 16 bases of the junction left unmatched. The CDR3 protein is CASSQFVQGAGAAQYF. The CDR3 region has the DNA TGTGCCAGCAGCCAATTTGTCCAGGGGGCAGGGGCAGCTCAGTATTTT.

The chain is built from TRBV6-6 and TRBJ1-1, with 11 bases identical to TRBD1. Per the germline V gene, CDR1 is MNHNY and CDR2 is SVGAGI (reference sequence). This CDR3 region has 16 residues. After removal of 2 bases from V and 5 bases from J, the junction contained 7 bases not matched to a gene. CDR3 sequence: CASSYGTGGGGTEAFF. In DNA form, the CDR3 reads TGTGCCAGCAGTTACGGGACAGGGGGGGGAGGGACTGAAGCTTTCTTT.

The DNA for the CDR3 is TGCGCCAGCAGTGTTGGGGCAGGGATCGAGCAGTACTTC. It codes for CASSVGAGIEQYF. The chain combines TRBV10-1 with TRBJ2-7, with D possibly being TRBD1 (5 bases). CDR1 WNHNN and CDR2 SYGVQD come from the germline V gene (reference sequence). CDR3 length: 13 residues. Trimming shortened V by 4 bases and J by 6 bases, and 13 bases separated the two germline ends.